Described below is a single T cell receptor (beta chain) sequence and its context. The antigen remains undetermined. The record originates from a study of a mutant IDH1 vaccine in newly diagnosed glioma. The wider study: Of treated patients, 62.5% were men and roughly 40% women, averaging roughly 40 years. Pretreatment consisted of radiotherapy, temozolomide, or both, with most receiving both. Visit timing is recorded as week 35 for V12 and week 47 for V13.

Here immunoSEQ multiplex PCR was the method, and the copy in TCRdb shows in-frame clones only, minus some. The table records approximately 44,000 clones, roughly four fifths of them present only once. This CDR3 is 13 amino acids long. J lost 8 bases, V lost 5 bases, and 6 bases had no gene match. In germline, CDR1 is LNHDA, CDR2 SQIVND (reference sequence). Time point here: week 35, safety follow-up. Each vaccine dose was 300 ug of mutant IDH1 20-mer peptide, with topical imiquimod. The rearrangement joins TRBV19 to TRBJ2-1; 7 bases are shared with TRBD1. The TCR was taken from a man in his forties with glioma. The sample in question was PBMCs, obtained from a glioma patient whose treatment included an IDH1 peptide vaccine. Here the CDR3 DNA reads TGTGCCAGTAGTCTCGACAGGGCGGATGAGCAGTTCTTC. The encoded protein is CASSLDRADEQFF.